A selection of T cell receptor beta chains follows, all from one sample in a study of cytotoxic CD8 clonotypes in ibrutinib-treated CLL. Only in-frame clones appear in the TCRdb table, and some are missing; sequencing was by immunoSEQ multiplex PCR. The sample includes under 150,000 clones, around 80% of them seen just once. The sample consisted of PBMCs, taken after 36 months of ibrutinib treatment. These TCRs come from a human donor with chronic lymphocytic leukemia. The CDR3 runs from the conserved cysteine through the conserved F or W. The D gene is left open where the match is weak. The listing skips clone size in some rows; elsewhere it reads once, few, many or a size class.

>TRBJ2-7|TRBD2|TRBV27|NA
CASSSRPPTSGFSYEQYF
TGTGCCAGCAGTTCCCGGCCCCCGACTAGCGGGTTTTCCTACGAGCAGTACTTC
>TRBJ1-5|NA|TRBV10-2|NA
CASSTRTAAPQPQHF
TGCGCCAGCAGTACAAGGACGGCGGCACCTCAGCCCCAGCATTTT
>TRBJ1-2|NA|TRBV7-6|NA
CASSPQGSSGYGYTF
TGTGCCAGCAGCCCTCAGGGGAGTTCGGGCTATGGCTACACCTTC
>TRBJ1-6|NA|TRBV5-1|NA
CASSLLPAGDTDTLHF
TGCGCCAGCAGCTTGCTCCCAGCTGGGGATACAGACACCCTCCACTTT
>TRBJ1-2|TRBD1|TRBV18|NA
CASSPAWQGADRTF
TGTGCCAGCTCACCGGCGTGGCAGGGGGCGGATCGGACCTTC
>TRBJ1-1|TRBD1|TRBV27|NA
CASSLDGQGTHTEAFF
TGTGCCAGCAGTTTGGATGGACAGGGAACTCACACTGAAGCTTTCTTT
>TRBJ1-2|NA|TRBV30|few
CAWRAPGGGIYTF
TGTGCCTGGAGAGCCCCCGGGGGGGGTATCTACACCTTC
>TRBJ2-5|NA|TRBV6-5|NA
CASSRYRVQETQYF
TGTGCCAGCAGCCGATACAGGGTACAAGAGACCCAGTACTTC
>TRBJ2-3|NA|TRBV4-1|NA
CASSHWGLSTDTQYF
TGCGCCAGCAGCCACTGGGGACTCAGCACAGATACGCAGTATTTT
>TRBJ1-1|NA|TRBV30|NA
CAWSAGASGRAFF
TGTGCCTGGAGTGCCGGGGCCAGCGGTCGAGCTTTCTTT
>TRBJ2-7|NA|TRBV5-1|NA
CASSQISPLLQPYEQYF
TGCGCCAGCAGTCAAATTTCCCCCCTCCTACAGCCCTACGAGCAGTACTTC
>TRBJ1-5|NA|TRBV6-1|once
CASTAPGQPQHF
TGTGCCAGCACCGCCCCTGGTCAGCCCCAGCATTTT
>TRBJ1-2|TRBD1|TRBV5-4|few
CASSRRQGSGYTF
TGTGCCAGCAGCCGCCGACAGGGGAGCGGCTACACCTTC
>TRBJ1-6|NA|TRBV9|NA
CASTPNNSPLHF
TGTGCCAGCACCCCCAACAATTCACCCCTCCACTTT
>TRBJ2-1|TRBD2|TRBV5-1|NA
CASSLGAGVDEQFF
TGCGCCAGCAGCTTGGGAGCGGGAGTTGATGAGCAGTTCTTC
>TRBJ1-6|NA|TRBV9|NA
CASSVEGTFSPLHF
TGTGCCAGCAGCGTAGAAGGCACATTTTCACCCCTCCACTTT
>TRBJ1-1|NA|TRBV20-1|NA
CSAVGTEAFF
TGCAGTGCGGTCGGGACTGAAGCTTTCTTT
>TRBJ2-1|TRBD2|TRBV6-5|NA
CASSYSGLAGSNEQFF
TGTGCCAGCAGTTACTCCGGACTAGCAGGGTCGAATGAGCAGTTCTTC
>TRBJ1-1|TRBD1|TRBV15|NA
CATSRAVDRVTEAFF
TGTGCCACCAGCAGAGCTGTCGACAGGGTCACTGAAGCTTTCTTT
>TRBJ1-1|NA|TRBV11-2|NA
CASGRLNTEAFF
TGTGCCAGCGGGAGGCTGAACACTGAAGCTTTCTTT
>TRBJ1-2|NA|TRBV5-4|NA
CASSLGGAYGYTF
TGTGCCAGCAGCTTGGGGGGGGCTTATGGCTACACCTTC
>TRBJ2-3|NA|TRBV28|NA
CASIRGQSTDTQYF
TGTGCCAGCATACGGGGGCAAAGCACAGATACGCAGTATTTT
>TRBJ1-4|NA|TRBV19|NA
CASSIMGGRKNEKLFF
TGTGCCAGTAGTATTATGGGCGGGCGGAAAAATGAAAAACTGTTTTTT
>TRBJ2-7|NA|TRBV11-2|NA
CASSSSSYEQYF
TGTGCCAGCAGCTCGAGCTCCTACGAGCAGTACTTC
>TRBJ1-1|TRBD1|TRBV11-2|few
CASSLGQGSTEAFF
TGTGCCAGCAGCCTCGGACAGGGTTCCACTGAAGCTTTCTTT
>TRBJ2-2|NA|TRBV5-1|NA
CASSLKPQSTGELFF
TGCGCCAGCAGCTTGAAACCACAGAGCACCGGGGAGCTGTTTTTT
>TRBJ2-5|NA|TRBV7-8|once
CASSLSRARETQYF
TGTGCCAGCAGCTTATCTCGGGCGAGAGAGACCCAGTACTTC
>TRBJ1-1|TRBD1|TRBV10-3|NA
CAIRGTGRNTEAFF
TGTGCCATCAGGGGGACAGGGAGGAACACTGAAGCTTTCTTT
>TRBJ2-3|NA|TRBV6-5|NA
CASSPGTNTDTQYF
TGTGCCAGCAGCCCCGGGACCAACACAGATACGCAGTATTTT